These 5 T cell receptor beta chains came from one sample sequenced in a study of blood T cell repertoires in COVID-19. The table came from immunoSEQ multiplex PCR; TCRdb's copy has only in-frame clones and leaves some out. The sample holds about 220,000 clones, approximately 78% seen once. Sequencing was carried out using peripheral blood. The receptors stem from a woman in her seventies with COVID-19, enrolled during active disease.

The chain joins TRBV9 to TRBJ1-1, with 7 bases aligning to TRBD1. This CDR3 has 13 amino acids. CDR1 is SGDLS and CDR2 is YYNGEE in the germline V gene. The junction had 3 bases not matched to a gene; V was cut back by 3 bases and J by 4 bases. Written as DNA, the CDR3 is TGTGCCAGCAGCGCGACAGGGCCCACTGAAGCTTTCTTT. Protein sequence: CASSATGPTEAFF.

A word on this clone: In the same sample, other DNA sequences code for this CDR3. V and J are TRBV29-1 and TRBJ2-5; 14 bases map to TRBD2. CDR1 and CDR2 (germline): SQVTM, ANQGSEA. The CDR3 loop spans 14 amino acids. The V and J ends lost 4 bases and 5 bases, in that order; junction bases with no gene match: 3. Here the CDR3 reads CSVGGLAGAETQYF. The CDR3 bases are TGCAGCGTTGGGGGACTAGCGGGAGCTGAGACCCAGTACTTC.

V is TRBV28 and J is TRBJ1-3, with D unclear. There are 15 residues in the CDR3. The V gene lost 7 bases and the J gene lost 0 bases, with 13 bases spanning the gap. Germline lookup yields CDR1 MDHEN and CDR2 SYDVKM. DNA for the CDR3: TGTGCCAGCACCTTCCCCGCGAGCTCTGGAAACACCATATATTTT. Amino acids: CASTFPASSGNTIYF.

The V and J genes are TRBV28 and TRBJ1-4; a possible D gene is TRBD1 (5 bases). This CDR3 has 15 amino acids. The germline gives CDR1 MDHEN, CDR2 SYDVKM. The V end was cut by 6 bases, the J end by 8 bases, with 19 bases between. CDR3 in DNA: TGTGCCAGCAGCTCTGAGACAGCTGTTCGGGAAAAACTGTTTTTT. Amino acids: CASSSETAVREKLFF.

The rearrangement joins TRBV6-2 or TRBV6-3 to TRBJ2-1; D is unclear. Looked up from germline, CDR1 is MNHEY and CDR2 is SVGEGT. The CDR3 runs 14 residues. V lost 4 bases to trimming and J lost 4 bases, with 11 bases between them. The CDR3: CASSSYTIYNEQFF. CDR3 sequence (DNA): TGTGCCAGCAGTTCATACACAATTTACAATGAGCAGTTCTTC.